Here is one T cell receptor (beta chain) with its context. It was with unique molecular identifiers that the TCRbeta library was prepared. TCRdb independently ran MiXCR on the PCR reads; one entry per CDR3 protein. The table has about 980,000 distinct CDR3 sequences, about 29% seen once. The sample originates from a study of T-cell reconstitution after alpha-beta-depleted transplantation in children. This sample comprised PBMCs, mostly from graft donor cells, obtained 360 days after TCRalphabeta/CD19-depleted stem cell transplant. This receptor was identified in a boy less than two years old who had a stem cell transplant for SCID, so the T cells may come from the graft donor.

CDR3 coding DNA: TGTGCCAGCAGCGAGGTGGGGCCTCTAGACTACGAGCAGTACTTC. This encodes CASSEVGPLDYEQYF. The rearrangement uses TRBV4-2 and TRBJ2-7, with D possibly being TRBD1 (5 bases). The germline V gene encodes CDR1 LGHNA and CDR2 YNFKEQ. Deletions cut 5 bases from V and 3 bases from J, with 17 bases between. This CDR3 has 15 amino acids.